This T cell receptor beta chain was documented in a study of regulatory T cells in long-lasting Graves disease (dated by TCRdb to the early 2020s). At the level of the whole study: In the newly diagnosed Graves' disease group, patients had been taking antithyroid drugs for less than 3 months. Patients with persistent Graves' disease were compared with patients with newly diagnosed Graves' disease using TCR sequencing and RNA sequencing of peripheral blood. The study took place in China and was registered as a clinical trial. A total of about 33 samples underwent TCR sequencing, from about 13 patients with persistent Graves' disease and 20 or so patients with newly diagnosed Graves' disease. Beyond this particular receptor, the publication reports: The study examined only peripheral blood because the primary lesion, thyroid tissue, could not be accessed. Preferential use of TRBV28, TRBJ1-2 and TRBJ2-5 was observed in persistent disease, whereas TRBV20-1 and TRBJ2-1 were favored in newly diagnosed disease. Persistent patients shared more public clonotypes among themselves (around 2,500) than newly diagnosed patients did (roughly 920). The small sample size was acknowledged by the authors as a limitation that may reduce accuracy. Sequencing and analysis were restricted to the TCR beta chain. Persistent Graves' disease patients showed lower TCR Shannon entropy and fewer highly expanded clones than newly diagnosed patients, suggesting clonal expansion.

The sample holds many counts of this clonotype. Its antigen target is currently unknown. No quality values exist for individual bases; no much larger clone is one base distant. The CDR3 covers 12 residues, taking in both the cysteine and the phenylalanine. The retained sequence is limited to the CDR3, 36 bases, with the frame set at the first base. The germline V gene encodes CDR1 MNHNS and CDR2 SASEGT. Deletion took 2 bases off V and 9 bases off J, with a span of 9 bases between the germline ends. The library was obtained by multiplex PCR. Data came from an Illumina HiSeq 4000. To build TCR beta libraries, CDR3 regions were amplified by Arm-PCR using iRepertoire HTBI primers. PCR products were gel purified before sequencing. On the authors' methods: A total of around 66 TRBV and about 13 TRBJ segments were identified across samples and were used for gene usage analysis of CDR3 amino acid clonotypes. Filtered high-quality paired reads were merged into contigs using COPE and FqMerger. Contigs were aligned with BLAST to IMGT TRBV, TRBD and TRBJ reference genes, and CDR3 was defined per IMGT. Clonotypes above 0.1% frequency were classified as highly expanded clones. Repertoire diversity was measured by Shannon entropy, and V-J evenness by the Gini coefficient. A clonotype found in more than one individual was treated as public. Using fastp trimming at Q25 and MiXCR clonotype assembly, TCRdb reanalyzed the public sequencing data and kept in-frame beta chains. Every distinct CDR3 protein forms one entry, paired with its most common genes and DNA. These V and J calls are TCRdb output, not the study's own analysis. Recorded for this sample are just over 600,000 distinct CDR3 sequences; 15% to 20% of them occurred a single time. 18% of the sample comes from the top ten.

Read against the paper, the sample's time point label means: newly diagnosed GD, antithyroid drugs for less than 3 months. For both TCR sequencing and RNA sequencing, RNA was extracted from PBMCs in TRIzol. The diagnosis of Graves' disease was made according to American Thyroid Association guidelines. Patients for the study were recruited at an endocrinology department in Xi'an, China. From each patient, around 9.3 milliliters of peripheral blood was collected into an EDTA anticoagulant tube. Ficoll Paque Plus density gradient separation was used to isolate PBMCs, and no further T cell sorting was performed. An Agilent 2100 Bioanalyzer and agarose gel were used to assess RNA quality, and a NanoDrop 2000 was used to measure RNA concentration. The data were also submitted as part of a second study, on T cells in Graves' hyperthyroidism and ophthalmopathy. The second study also describes: Graves' hyperthyroidism was defined as stable when no progression to ophthalmopathy occurred over 18 months of follow-up. Hyperthyroidism patients were newly diagnosed, had a disease duration of under 2 months, and were aged 18 to 65 years. Patients with uncontrolled infections, other autoimmune diseases, pregnancy or lactation were excluded. Diagnoses were based on clinical symptoms, serum thyroxine and TRAb, thyroid ultrasound and orbital computed tomography. The first round of RT-PCR for the TCR CDR3 was performed with the HTBI primer set and the Qiagen OneStep RT-PCR kit. Most expanded thyroid clonotypes (frequency above 0.001) were also found in blood, which suggests that blood repertoires may mirror thyroid immune responses. Ophthalmopathy was separated from stable hyperthyroidism by a 13 V-J signature model, with around 90% sensitivity and 81% to 83% specificity obtained in cross-validation and 80%/75% obtained in testing. In validation, the model predicted progression to ophthalmopathy a median of 6.5 months before onset, with about 71% sensitivity and roughly 77% specificity. To identify distinguishing TCR V-J signatures, a discovery cohort of 100 patients was used, comprising 43 with Graves' ophthalmopathy and approximately 57 with stable Graves' hyperthyroidism. Prospective prediction of ophthalmopathy was tested in an independent validation cohort consisting of 18 to 20 hyperthyroidism patients and some 17 patients who later progressed to ophthalmopathy. For training and testing, the 100 or so patients in the discovery cohort were randomly divided in a 7:3 ratio. Thyroid tissue and blood T-cell repertoires from about six Graves' hyperthyroidism patients were also compared in the study. Following sampling, methimazole starting at 30 mg daily was given to hyperthyroidism patients, and high-dose intravenous methylprednisolone was given to ophthalmopathy patients. A second multiplex PCR round built the libraries, followed by size selection and purification. Sequencing of the libraries was done on an Illumina HiSeq2000 using paired-end 100 bp reads. SOAPnuke was used to process the raw data, removing reads that contained adapters or uncalled bases, had a mean Phred below 15, or lacked an exact match to the constant primer or identifier. COPE v1.2.5 was used to merge the high-quality paired reads, and each unique nucleotide sequence was defined as a clonotype. MiTCR v1.1 was used to align the clonotypes against IMGT TRBV, TRBD and TRBJ reference segments. Only V-J combinations with frequency above 0.0001, covering about 99% of repertoires, were analysed. A TCS score was defined as the ratio between F50 (clonal expansion) and ExV (chaos), using BLOSUM62-based TCRdist between CDR3 peptides within each V-J. Welch's t-statistics and random forest reduced roughly 500 V-J features to 10 to 15, which were used in a naive Bayes classifier (R e1071). No statistical method was used to set the sample size in advance, and investigators knew the group allocation. The paper describes TCR Vbeta CDR3 sequencing of around 130 peripheral blood samples, made up of some 40 ophthalmopathy patients, around 78 hyperthyroidism patients and 17 progressor patients.

The rearranged chain carries TRBV6-1 and TRBJ2-3, with an unclear D gene assignment. The sequenced sample was peripheral blood mononuclear cells (PBMCs), obtained at new diagnosis, from a patient treated with antithyroid drugs. This TCR was sampled from a woman aged 30 to 39 with Graves disease. Donor details come from another sample of the same person, matched by shared clones. The nucleotide sequence is TGTGCCAGCAGTGAACCGGGTCTGACGCAGTATTTT. It translates to CASSEPGLTQYF.